The 28 T cell receptor beta chains presented below share a single source sample, sequenced in a study of T cell responses to AZD1222 COVID-19 vaccine. Sequencing was performed with immunoSEQ multiplex PCR; in TCRdb, only in-frame clones are kept and a portion is missing. The sample contains about 130,000 clones, 89% of which appear only once. The sample consisted of peripheral blood, taken on day 0 of AZD1222 vaccination. These receptors all stem from an adult in good health.

The chain links TRBV27 to TRBJ1-2; TRBD1 is a possible D gene (5 bases). The length of the CDR3 is 14 residues. V was trimmed by 5 bases and J by 7 bases, leaving 17 bases between them. The germline CDR1 and CDR2 sequences are MNHEY and SMNVEV (reference sequence). For the CDR3, the DNA is TGTGCCAGCAGTCCACCGGGGGTGAACCCTGGCTACACCTTC. Protein product: CASSPPGVNPGYTF.

The genes are TRBV2 and TRBJ1-3; a possible D gene is TRBD1 (5 bases). V was cut by 2 bases and J by 2 bases, with 7 bases left in between. From germline, CDR1 is SNHLY and CDR2 FYNNEI. The CDR3 consists of 14 residues. The CDR3 loop reads CASSEQGTGNTIYF. The CDR3 bases are TGTGCCAGCAGTGAACAGGGAACTGGAAACACCATATATTTT.

The chain links TRBV19 to TRBJ2-2, with 7 bases aligning to TRBD2. Germline loops: CDR1 LNHDA, CDR2 SQIVND (reference sequence). The CDR3 is made up of 18 amino acids. Trimming at V came to 0 bases and at J to 3 bases, leaving 10 bases not matched to a gene. DNA for the CDR3: TGTGCCAGTAGTATAGATCGCGGTGGCCTAGCGGACACCGGGGAGCTGTTTTTT. This encodes CASSIDRGGLADTGELFF.

This clone was observed a few times. The chain links TRBV2 to TRBJ2-1; 11 positions match TRBD2. From germline, CDR1 is SNHLY and CDR2 FYNNEI. The CDR3 has 16 residues. With 4 bases clipped from V and 5 bases from J, the junction kept 7 bases outside the gene matches. CDR3 protein: CASSGIGTSGNNEQFF. In DNA, the CDR3 is TGTGCCAGCAGTGGAATCGGGACTAGCGGAAACAATGAGCAGTTCTTC.

The V gene is TRBV19, the J gene TRBJ2-2, with TRBD2 identical over 13 bases. The germline V gene has CDR1 LNHDA and CDR2 SQIVND (reference sequence). This CDR3 region has 16 residues. Losses at the gene ends were 6 bases for V and 1 base for J; bases not matched to a gene: 2. CDR3 residues: CASRRTSGGNTGELFF. As DNA, the CDR3 is TGTGCCAGTAGGCGGACTAGCGGGGGGAACACCGGGGAGCTGTTTTTT.

The rearrangement joins TRBV5-8 to TRBJ2-1; D gene uncertain. Trimming pared 0 bases from V and 9 bases from J, leaving 4 bases between. CDR3 length: 11 amino acids. Germline CDR1 SGHTS, CDR2 YDEGEE. CDR3 amino acids: CASSLGVEQFF. CDR3 nucleotides: TGTGCCAGCAGCTTGGGTGTTGAGCAGTTCTTC.

The CDR3 reads CASSSRPSRYGYTF. The CDR3 DNA follows: TGTGCCAGCAGCTCAAGGCCATCGAGATATGGCTACACCTTC. This chain joins TRBV11-2 and TRBJ1-2, with no clear D. CDR3 length: 14 amino acids. The V gene's germline CDR1 is SGHAT and CDR2 FQNNGV. V dropped 4 bases and J dropped 5 bases, with 14 bases sitting between them.

The V and J genes are TRBV29-1 and TRBJ2-1; no definite D call. CDR1 SQVTM and CDR2 ANQGSEA come from the germline V gene. The CDR3 has 11 amino acids. V was shortened by 6 bases and J by 4 bases, with 7 bases between the two germline ends. The DNA for the CDR3 is TGCAGCGTCTGGAAGTACAATGAGCAGTTCTTC. It is translated as CSVWKYNEQFF.

The CDR3 DNA is TGTGCCAGCAGCCCCTCCGGGGGGGGTTACAATGAGCAGTTCTTC. Residues: CASSPSGGGYNEQFF. The chain is built from TRBV6-5 and TRBJ2-1, with 8 bases that match TRBD2. CDR3 length: 15 amino acids. From germline, CDR1 is MNHEY and CDR2 SVGAGI. After removal of 6 bases from V and 4 bases from J, the junction contained 8 bases not matched to a gene.

The V and J genes are TRBV30 and TRBJ2-7, with 8 bases aligning to TRBD1. This CDR3 has 15 amino acids. Trimming removed 5 bases from V and 6 bases from J; junction bases left unmatched: 15. Looked up from germline, CDR1 is GTSNPN and CDR2 is SVGIG (reference sequence). This CDR3 is CAWDYKGQGILEQYF. The CDR3 DNA sequence: TGTGCCTGGGACTATAAAGGACAGGGTATCCTCGAGCAGTACTTC.

This rearrangement joins TRBV29-1 to TRBJ1-1, with D possibly matching TRBD1 (6 bases). Trimming took off 0 bases at V and 4 bases at J, with 15 bases between the two ends. Germline CDR1 is SQVTM and CDR2 is ANQGSEA. The CDR3 is 15 residues long. DNA for the CDR3: TGCAGCGTTGAAGACGGACTTTTAGGGGGCACTGAAGCTTTCTTT. Its translation: CSVEDGLLGGTEAFF.

V and J are TRBV12-3 or TRBV12-4 and TRBJ1-5, with D perhaps matching TRBD1 (5 bases). The V and J ends lost 8 bases and 5 bases respectively, with 10 bases between them. The CDR3 is 12 residues long. CDR3 DNA sequence: TGTGCCAGCGGGACTTATTATCAGCCCCAGCATTTT. It yields the protein CASGTYYQPQHF.

The CDR3 nucleotides are TGTGCCTGGAGAAACGGGGTCGGGGGTGAAGCTTTCTTT. Translated, it gives CAWRNGVGGEAFF. The V and J genes are TRBV30 and TRBJ1-1; a possible D gene is TRBD1 (5 bases). V lost 3 bases and J lost 7, with 15 bases in between. Germline V gives CDR1 GTSNPN, CDR2 SVGIG (reference sequence). This CDR3 is built from 13 residues. Full variable domain (rest looked up from reference TRBV30 and TRBJ1-1): SQTIHQWPATLVQPVGSPLSLECTVEGTSNPNLYWYRQAAGRGLQLLFYSVGIGQISSEVPQNLSASRPQDRQFILSSKKLLLSDSGFYLCAWRNGVGGEAFFGQGTRLTVV.

The chain carries TRBV7-9 and TRBJ1-5, with D perhaps matching TRBD1 (5 bases). Per the germline V gene, CDR1 is SEHNR and CDR2 is FQNEAQ (reference sequence). Trimming stripped 5 bases from V and 5 bases from J, with 13 bases between. This CDR3 has 14 residues. The CDR3 coding sequence is TGTGCCAGCAGCCAGTCCGGGGGGGATCAGCCCCAGCATTTT. It codes for CASSQSGGDQPQHF.

The V gene is TRBV19, the J gene TRBJ2-1, with a weak D call TRBD1 (6 bases). Trimming pared 8 bases from V and 5 bases from J, leaving 16 bases between. The germline CDR1 and CDR2 sequences are LNHDA and SQIVND (reference sequence). There are 14 residues in the CDR3. The CDR3 DNA follows: TGTGCCAGTCGCCCCCCAGGGGTTGACAATGAGCAGTTCTTC. Encoded protein: CASRPPGVDNEQFF.

The CDR3 region is CASSDLGDTQYF. The CDR3 DNA follows: TGTGCCAGCAGCGACCTAGGCGATACGCAGTATTTT. The chain links TRBV14 to TRBJ2-3; the D is unclear. The CDR3 is made up of 12 amino acids. The germline gives CDR1 SGHDN, CDR2 FVKESK. Trimming took 5 bases from V and 6 from J, leaving 9 bases between them.

V and J are TRBV2 and TRBJ2-3; no firm D call. Germline V CDR1 and CDR2: SNHLY, FYNNEI. CDR3 length: 11 residues. V shed 11 bases and J shed 5 bases, with 11 bases lying between them. CDR3 bases: TGTGCCCCCGAAGCTCGAGATACGCAGTATTTT. Translated: CAPEARDTQYF.

The J gene is TRBJ2-2, the V gene TRBV7-6, with TRBD2 matching 9 bases. V dropped 7 bases and J dropped 7; count of bases not matched to a gene: 13. CDR1 and CDR2 (germline): SGHVS, FNYEAQ. The CDR3 has 16 residues. This CDR3 reads CASTLSGGRGGGELFF. In DNA form, the CDR3 reads TGTGCCAGCACCCTCAGCGGGGGGCGAGGGGGCGGGGAGCTGTTTTTT. Based on the CDR3 plus reference TRBV7-6 and TRBJ2-2, the full variable domain is GAGVSQSPRYKVTKRGQDVALRCDPISGHVSLYWYRQALGQGPEFLTYFNYEAQQDKSGLPNDRFSAERPEGSISTLTIQRTEQRDSAMYRCASTLSGGRGGGELFFGEGSRLTVL.

V usage is TRBV9 and J usage is TRBJ1-3, with D possibly TRBD1 on 6 matching bases. CDR3 size: 14 residues. V was clipped by 4 bases and J by 1 base, with 9 bases between them. The germline V gene encodes CDR1 SGDLS and CDR2 YYNGEE. The CDR3 DNA is TGTGCCAGCAGCCAAACAGGGTCTGGAAACACCATATATTTT. This sequence encodes CASSQTGSGNTIYF.

This clone has just a few counts. The chain is built from TRBV30 and TRBJ1-3; D not resolved. This CDR3 contains 12 residues. Germline CDR1 GTSNPN, CDR2 SVGIG (reference sequence). Between the trimmed V and J ends, which lost 5 bases and 4 bases, there was a span of 9 bases. CDR3: CAWGPTGNTIYF. The DNA for the CDR3 is TGTGCCTGGGGACCAACAGGAAACACCATATATTTT.

This chain's CDR3 is CSVESGWNTEAFF. The CDR3 DNA follows: TGCAGCGTTGAATCGGGCTGGAACACTGAAGCTTTCTTT. This chain joins TRBV29-1 and TRBJ1-1; D remains unclear. Germline CDR1 and CDR2: SQVTM and ANQGSEA. V lost 2 bases and J 1 base, leaving 8 bases between the germline ends. The CDR3 extends over 13 amino acids.

This chain links TRBV5-1 with TRBJ1-2; D gene uncertain. The CDR3 is 14 amino acids. The germline V gene has CDR1 SGHRS and CDR2 YFSETQ. The ends were cut back, 1 base at V and 6 bases at J, with 13 bases in the middle. CDR3 nucleotide sequence: TGCGCCAGCAGCTTGTCAGGCATTGGGGATGGCTACACCTTC. The encoded protein is CASSLSGIGDGYTF.

This clone occurred a few times. The chain uses TRBV7-9 and TRBJ1-2; D not certain. The CDR3 is made up of 15 amino acids. Germline-derived CDR1 and CDR2 are SEHNR and FQNEAQ (reference sequence). Trimming took off 5 bases at V and 4 bases at J, with 17 bases between the two ends. CDR3 sequence reads: CASSPSGDWSYGYTF. The CDR3, as DNA: TGTGCCAGCAGCCCATCCGGGGATTGGAGCTATGGCTACACCTTC.

The rearrangement uses TRBV19 and TRBJ1-5; D perhaps matches TRBD1 (6 bases). Germline CDR1 reads LNHDA; CDR2 reads SQIVND (reference sequence). The CDR3 runs 13 residues. V was pared by 8 bases and J by 3 bases, with 11 bases between. CDR3 loop: CASSTGYNQPQHF. CDR3 nucleotide sequence: TGTGCCAGTTCGACAGGCTACAATCAGCCCCAGCATTTT.

The V call is TRBV10-3, the J call TRBJ1-4, with D perhaps matching TRBD1 (5 bases). Germline CDR1 and CDR2: ENHRY and SYGVKD. Trimming left V 2 bases short and J 8 bases short, with 12 bases between. This CDR3 has 14 amino acids. CDR3 in DNA: TGTGCCATCAGTGAGCCCGGGACGGACGAAAAACTGTTTTTT. This sequence encodes CAISEPGTDEKLFF.

This clone was observed a single time. The chain is built from TRBV2 and TRBJ2-1; D is perhaps TRBD2 (6 bases). The germline V gene has CDR1 SNHLY and CDR2 FYNNEI. Trimming took off 8 bases at V and 0 bases at J, with 11 bases between the two ends. The CDR3 length is 14 residues. The CDR3 is CASCRGSSYNEQFF. CDR3 nucleotide sequence: TGTGCCAGCTGTCGGGGGTCCTCCTACAATGAGCAGTTCTTC.

The V call is TRBV12-5, the J call TRBJ1-2; D is undetermined. The CDR3 is 10 residues long. Germline loops: CDR1 LGHNT, CDR2 FRNRAP. Trimming cost V 6 bases and J 5 bases, with 4 bases left between them. The CDR3 loop reads CASGTYGYTF. Written as DNA, the CDR3 is TGTGCTAGTGGAACGTATGGCTACACCTTC.

This chain joins TRBV3-1 (or the pseudogene TRBV3-2) and TRBJ1-1, with 9 bases lining up with TRBD1. CDR1 and CDR2 from the germline V gene are LGHDT and YNNKEL (reference sequence). V dropped 3 bases and J dropped 4; count of bases not matched to a gene: 9. The CDR3 runs to 16 residues. CDR3 coding DNA: TGTGCCAGCAGCCAGAGGACAGGGGTTCGAGTCACTGAAGCTTTCTTT. The encoded protein is CASSQRTGVRVTEAFF.